A selection of T cell receptor beta chains follows, all from one sample in a study of identical twins. TCRdb redid the calling of the 5' RACE reads with MiXCR, one entry per CDR3 protein. Among about 690,000 distinct CDR3 sequences, less than 7% were seen once, and the ten largest hold approximately 2%. The specimen sequenced was naive T cells sorted from blood. The receptors originated from a man younger than 30 in good health. The CDR3 runs from the conserved cysteine through the conserved F or W. A D gene is named only where the DNA matches it firmly. Clone sizes are given selectively: once, few, many, or a class where the clone is expanded.

V gene	clone size	J gene	D gene	CDR3 protein	CDR3 DNA
TRBV4-1	many	TRBJ2-1	TRBD2	CASSQEESSGAFYNEQFF	TGCGCCAGCAGCCAAGAGGAGTCTAGCGGAGCCTTCTACAATGAGCAGTTCTTC
TRBV7-9	.	TRBJ1-1	.	CASSLGDYWGTEAFF	TGTGCCAGCAGCTTAGGAGACTATTGGGGCACTGAAGCTTTCTTT
TRBV6-5	few	TRBJ2-7	TRBD2	CASSYQATGRGSYEQYF	TGTGCCAGCAGTTACCAAGCCACGGGGAGGGGCTCCTACGAGCAGTACTTC
TRBV15	.	TRBJ1-5	.	CVTSSGWNQPQHF	TGTGTCACCAGCTCAGGGTGGAATCAGCCCCAGCATTTT
TRBV14	.	TRBJ2-1	TRBD2	CASSQTSGMNEQFF	TGTGCCAGCAGCCAGACTAGCGGGATGAATGAGCAGTTCTTC
TRBV29-1	many	TRBJ2-1	TRBD1	CSVVSIRQGAFEQFF	TGCAGCGTTGTTTCTATCCGACAGGGGGCTTTTGAGCAGTTCTTC
TRBV11-1	.	TRBJ2-1	TRBD2	CASSVSGTTSSYNEQFF	TGTGCCAGCAGCGTATCCGGGACTACTAGCTCCTACAATGAGCAGTTCTTC
TRBV4-1	many	TRBJ2-3	.	CASSQGAFTDTQYF	TGCGCCAGCAGCCAAGGGGCTTTCACAGATACGCAGTATTTT
TRBV27	many	TRBJ2-3	TRBD2	CASSSLSGRAPPDTQYF	TGTGCCAGCAGTTCACTAAGCGGGAGGGCTCCCCCAGATACGCAGTATTTT
TRBV11-3	.	TRBJ1-1	.	CASSLETLSKGAFF	TGTGCCAGCAGCTTAGAGACCCTTTCCAAGGGGGCTTTCTTT
TRBV10-3	few	TRBJ2-1	TRBD1	CAISASGTAYNEQFF	TGTGCCATCAGTGCATCAGGGACAGCATACAATGAGCAGTTCTTC
TRBV10-3	.	TRBJ2-7	TRBD2	CAIAGTSGRREQYF	TGTGCCATCGCCGGGACTAGCGGCCGACGCGAGCAGTACTTC